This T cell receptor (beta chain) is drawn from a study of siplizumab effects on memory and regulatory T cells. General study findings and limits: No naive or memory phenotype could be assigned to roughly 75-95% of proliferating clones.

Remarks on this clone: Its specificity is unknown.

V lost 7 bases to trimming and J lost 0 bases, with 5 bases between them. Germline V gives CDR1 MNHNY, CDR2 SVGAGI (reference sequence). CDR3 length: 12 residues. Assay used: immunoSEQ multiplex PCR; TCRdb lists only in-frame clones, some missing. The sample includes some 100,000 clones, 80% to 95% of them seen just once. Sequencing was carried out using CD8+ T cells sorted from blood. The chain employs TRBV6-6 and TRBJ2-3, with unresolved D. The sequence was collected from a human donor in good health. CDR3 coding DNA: TGTGCCAGCACCGCTAGCACAGATACGCAGTATTTT. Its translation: CASTASTDTQYF.